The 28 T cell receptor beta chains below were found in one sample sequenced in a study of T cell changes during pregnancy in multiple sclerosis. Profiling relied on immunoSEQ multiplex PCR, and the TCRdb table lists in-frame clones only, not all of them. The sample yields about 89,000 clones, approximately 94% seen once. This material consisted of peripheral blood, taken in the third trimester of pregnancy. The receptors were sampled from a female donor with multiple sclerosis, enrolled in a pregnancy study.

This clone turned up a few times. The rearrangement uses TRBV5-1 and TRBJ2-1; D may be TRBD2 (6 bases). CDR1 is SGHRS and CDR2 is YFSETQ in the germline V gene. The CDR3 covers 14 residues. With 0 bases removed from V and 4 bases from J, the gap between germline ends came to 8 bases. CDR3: CASSLGGEYNEQFF. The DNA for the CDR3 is TGCGCCAGCAGCTTGGGGGGGGAGTACAATGAGCAGTTCTTC.

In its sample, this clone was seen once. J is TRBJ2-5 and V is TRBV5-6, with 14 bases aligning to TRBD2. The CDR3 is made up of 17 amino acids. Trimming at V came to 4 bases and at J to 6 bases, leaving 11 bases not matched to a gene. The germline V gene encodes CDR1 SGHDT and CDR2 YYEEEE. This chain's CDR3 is CASSPMGLAGESKTQYF. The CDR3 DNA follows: TGTGCCAGCAGCCCCATGGGACTAGCGGGAGAGTCGAAGACCCAGTACTTC.

This CDR3 is CASSSATGGHGYTF. CDR3 nucleotides: TGCGCCAGCAGCTCCGCAACAGGGGGGCATGGCTACACCTTC. This chain connects TRBV5-1 to TRBJ1-2; TRBD1 matches at 8 bases. The V gene's germline CDR1 is SGHRS and CDR2 YFSETQ. The CDR3 runs to 14 residues. V was pared by 3 bases and J by 6 bases, with 7 bases of the junction left unmatched.

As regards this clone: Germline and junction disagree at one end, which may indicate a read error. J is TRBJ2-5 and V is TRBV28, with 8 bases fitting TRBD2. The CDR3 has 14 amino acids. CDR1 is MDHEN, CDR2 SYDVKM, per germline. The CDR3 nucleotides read TGTGCCACCAGTGCGGGAGGCAACCAAGAGACCCAGTACTTC. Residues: CATSAGGNQETQYF.

The chain's CDR3 is CASSQRTDKITEAFF. CDR3 bases: TGCGCCAGCAGCCAAAGGACGGACAAGATCACTGAAGCTTTCTTT. The chain uses TRBV4-1 and TRBJ1-1, with D maybe TRBD1 (5 bases). CDR3 size: 15 residues. CDR1 is MGHRA, CDR2 YSYEKL, per germline. V was pared by 2 bases and J by 4 bases, with 14 bases between.

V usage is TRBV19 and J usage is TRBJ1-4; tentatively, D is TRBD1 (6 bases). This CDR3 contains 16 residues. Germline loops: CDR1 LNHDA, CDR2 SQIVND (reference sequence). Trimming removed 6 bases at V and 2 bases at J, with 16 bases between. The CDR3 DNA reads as TGTGCCAGTAGGGACCAGGGCCAGGGGACTAATGAAAAACTGTTTTTT. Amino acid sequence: CASRDQGQGTNEKLFF.

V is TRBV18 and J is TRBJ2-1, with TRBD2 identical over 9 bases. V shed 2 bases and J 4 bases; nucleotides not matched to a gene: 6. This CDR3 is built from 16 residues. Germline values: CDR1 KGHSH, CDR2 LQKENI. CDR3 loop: CASSPAGAGGYNEQFF. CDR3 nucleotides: TGTGCCAGCTCACCAGCGGGAGCGGGGGGTTACAATGAGCAGTTCTTC.

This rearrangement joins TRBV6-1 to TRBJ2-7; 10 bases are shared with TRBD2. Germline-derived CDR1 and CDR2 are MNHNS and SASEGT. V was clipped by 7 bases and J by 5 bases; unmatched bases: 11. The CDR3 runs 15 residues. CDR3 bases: TGTGCCAGCAATCCCCAGGCTAGCGGGAGCAACGAGCAGTACTTC. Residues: CASNPQASGSNEQYF.

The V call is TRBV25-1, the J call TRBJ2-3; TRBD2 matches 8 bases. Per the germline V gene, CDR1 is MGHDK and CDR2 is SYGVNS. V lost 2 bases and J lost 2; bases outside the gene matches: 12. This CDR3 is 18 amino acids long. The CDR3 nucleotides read TGTGCCAGCAGTGAAACGACGGTAGCGGGACCGTTCACAGATACGCAGTATTTT. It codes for CASSETTVAGPFTDTQYF.

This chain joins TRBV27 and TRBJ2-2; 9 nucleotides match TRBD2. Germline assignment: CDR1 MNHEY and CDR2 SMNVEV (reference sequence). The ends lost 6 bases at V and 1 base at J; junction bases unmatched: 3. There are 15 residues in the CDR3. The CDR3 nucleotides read TGTGCCAGCAGCCTGACTAGCGGGAACACCGGGGAGCTGTTTTTT. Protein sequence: CASSLTSGNTGELFF.

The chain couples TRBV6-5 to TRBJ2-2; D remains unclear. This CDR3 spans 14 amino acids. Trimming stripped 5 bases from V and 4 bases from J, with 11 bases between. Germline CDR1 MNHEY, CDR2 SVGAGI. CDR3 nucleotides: TGTGCCAGCAGTCCCCAGTGGCTCACCGGGGAGCTGTTTTTT. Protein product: CASSPQWLTGELFF.

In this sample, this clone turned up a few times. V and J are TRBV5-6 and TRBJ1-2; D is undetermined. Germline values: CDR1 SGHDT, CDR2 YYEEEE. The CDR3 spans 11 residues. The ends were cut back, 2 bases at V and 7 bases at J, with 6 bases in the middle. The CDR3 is CASSFSGGYTF. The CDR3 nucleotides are TGTGCCAGCAGCTTCTCCGGTGGCTACACCTTC.

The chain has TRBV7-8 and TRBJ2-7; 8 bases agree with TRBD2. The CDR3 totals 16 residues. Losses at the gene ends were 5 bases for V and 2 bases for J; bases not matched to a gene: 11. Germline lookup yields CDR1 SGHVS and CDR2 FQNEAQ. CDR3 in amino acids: CASSPGASGFPYEQYF. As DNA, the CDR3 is TGTGCCAGCAGCCCTGGGGCTAGCGGGTTTCCCTACGAGCAGTACTTC.

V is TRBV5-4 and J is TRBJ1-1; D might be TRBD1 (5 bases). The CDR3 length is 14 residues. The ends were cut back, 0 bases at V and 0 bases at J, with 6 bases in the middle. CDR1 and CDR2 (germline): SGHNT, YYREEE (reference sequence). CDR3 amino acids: CASSLGQMNTEAFF. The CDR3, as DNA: TGTGCCAGCAGCTTGGGACAGATGAACACTGAAGCTTTCTTT.

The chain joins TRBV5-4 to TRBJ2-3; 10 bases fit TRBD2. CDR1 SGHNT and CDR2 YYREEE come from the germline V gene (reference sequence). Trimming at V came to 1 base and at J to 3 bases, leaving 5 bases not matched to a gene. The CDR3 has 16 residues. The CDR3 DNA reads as TGTGCCAGCAGCTTGTCCCGGACTAGCGGAACAGATACGCAGTATTTT. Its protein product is CASSLSRTSGTDTQYF.

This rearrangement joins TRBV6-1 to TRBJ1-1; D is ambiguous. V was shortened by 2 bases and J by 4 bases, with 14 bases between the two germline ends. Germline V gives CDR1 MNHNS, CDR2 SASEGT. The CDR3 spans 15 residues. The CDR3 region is CASSEREGLGTEAFF. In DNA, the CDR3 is TGTGCCAGCAGTGAAAGGGAGGGCCTCGGCACTGAAGCTTTCTTT.

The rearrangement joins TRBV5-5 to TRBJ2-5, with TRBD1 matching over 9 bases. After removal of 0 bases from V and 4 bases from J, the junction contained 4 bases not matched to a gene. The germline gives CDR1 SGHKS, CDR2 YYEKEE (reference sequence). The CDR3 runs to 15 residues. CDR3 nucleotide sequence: TGTGCCAGCAGCTTGGGCCGGACAGGGGTAGAGACCCAGTACTTC. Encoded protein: CASSLGRTGVETQYF.

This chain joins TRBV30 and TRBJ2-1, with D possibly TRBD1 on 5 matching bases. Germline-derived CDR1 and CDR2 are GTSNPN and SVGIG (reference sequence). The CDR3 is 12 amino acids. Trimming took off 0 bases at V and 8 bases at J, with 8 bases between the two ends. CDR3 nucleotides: TGTGCCTGGAGTGTAAGGGGCGATGAGCAGTTCTTC. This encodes CAWSVRGDEQFF.

CDR3 coding DNA: TGTGCCAGCGCCGGGACCGGGGAGCTGTTTTTT. As protein: CASAGTGELFF. The gene calls are TRBV25-1 and TRBJ2-2; unclear D gene. This CDR3 region has 11 residues. Deletions cut 8 bases from V and 5 bases from J, with 6 bases between. The germline CDR1 and CDR2 sequences are MGHDK and SYGVNS. The full variable domain, in which reference TRBV25-1 and TRBJ2-2 provide the parts outside the CDR3, is EADIYQTPRYLVIGTGKKITLECSQTMGHDKMYWYQQDPGMELHLIHYSYGVNSTEKGDLSSESTVSRIRTEHFPLTLESARPSHTSQYLCASAGTGELFFGEGSRLTVL.

The CDR3 reads CASSKFFPETGWHSYNEQFF. For the CDR3, the DNA is TGTGCCAGCAGCAAATTTTTCCCGGAAACAGGGTGGCACTCCTACAATGAGCAGTTCTTC. J is TRBJ2-1 and V is TRBV21-1; the listed D gene, TRBD1, was not tested against the DNA. TRBV21-1 is a listed pseudogene. The CDR3 extends over 20 amino acids.

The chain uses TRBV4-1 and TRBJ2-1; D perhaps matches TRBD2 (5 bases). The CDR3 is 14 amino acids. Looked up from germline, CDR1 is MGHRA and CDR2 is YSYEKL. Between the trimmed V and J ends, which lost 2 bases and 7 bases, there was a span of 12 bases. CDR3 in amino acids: CASSQSTGWNEQFF. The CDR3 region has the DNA TGCGCCAGCAGCCAAAGCACGGGGTGGAATGAGCAGTTCTTC.

The chain's CDR3 is CASSRQGSIYGYTF. The DNA for the CDR3 is TGTGCCAGCAGTCGACAGGGGTCTATCTATGGCTACACCTTC. This chain uses TRBV28 with TRBJ1-2; TRBD1 aligns across 8 bases. This CDR3 has 14 residues. The germline gives CDR1 MDHEN, CDR2 SYDVKM. V lost 5 bases, J lost 4 bases, and 6 bases stayed unmatched.

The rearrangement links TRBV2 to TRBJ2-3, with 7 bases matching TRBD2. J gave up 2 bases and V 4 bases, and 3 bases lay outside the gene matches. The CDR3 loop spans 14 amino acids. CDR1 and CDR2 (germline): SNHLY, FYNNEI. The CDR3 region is CASSVRLATDTQYF. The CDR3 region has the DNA TGTGCCAGCAGTGTCAGACTAGCCACAGATACGCAGTATTTT.

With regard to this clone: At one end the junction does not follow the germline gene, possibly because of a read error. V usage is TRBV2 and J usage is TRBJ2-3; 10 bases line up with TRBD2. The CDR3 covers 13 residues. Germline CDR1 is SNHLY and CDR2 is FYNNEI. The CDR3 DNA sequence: TGTGCCGGCAGTGAAGCGGGGGGGACATCCGAGTATTTT. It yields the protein CAGSEAGGTSEYF.

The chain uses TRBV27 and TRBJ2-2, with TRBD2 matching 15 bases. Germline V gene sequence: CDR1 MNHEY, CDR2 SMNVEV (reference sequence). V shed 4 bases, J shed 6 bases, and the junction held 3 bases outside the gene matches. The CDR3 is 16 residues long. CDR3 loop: CASSSGLAGGAGELFF. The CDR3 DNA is TGTGCCAGCAGTTCGGGACTAGCGGGAGGAGCCGGGGAGCTGTTTTTT.

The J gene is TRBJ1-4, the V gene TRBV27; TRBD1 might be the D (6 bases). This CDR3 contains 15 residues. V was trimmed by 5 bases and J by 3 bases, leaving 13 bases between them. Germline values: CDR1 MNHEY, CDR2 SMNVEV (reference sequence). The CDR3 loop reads CASSPKGGPNEKLFF. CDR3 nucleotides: TGTGCCAGCAGTCCAAAGGGGGGGCCTAATGAAAAACTGTTTTTT.

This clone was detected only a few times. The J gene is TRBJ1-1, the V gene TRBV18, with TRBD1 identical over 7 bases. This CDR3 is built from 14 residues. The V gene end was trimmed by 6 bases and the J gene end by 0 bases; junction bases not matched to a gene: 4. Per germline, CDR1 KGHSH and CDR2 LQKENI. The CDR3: CASSAGTVNTEAFF. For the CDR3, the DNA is TGTGCCAGCTCGGCAGGGACAGTGAACACTGAAGCTTTCTTT.

CDR3 coding DNA: TGTGCCAGCCAGACTAGCGGGAGGCTGTCCTACGAGCAGTACTTC. Amino acids: CASQTSGRLSYEQYF. V is TRBV7-3 and J is TRBJ2-7; TRBD2 matches at 13 bases. There are 15 residues in the CDR3. CDR1 SGHTA and CDR2 FQGTGA come from the germline V gene. Losses at the gene ends were 8 bases for V and 1 base for J; bases not matched to a gene: 5.